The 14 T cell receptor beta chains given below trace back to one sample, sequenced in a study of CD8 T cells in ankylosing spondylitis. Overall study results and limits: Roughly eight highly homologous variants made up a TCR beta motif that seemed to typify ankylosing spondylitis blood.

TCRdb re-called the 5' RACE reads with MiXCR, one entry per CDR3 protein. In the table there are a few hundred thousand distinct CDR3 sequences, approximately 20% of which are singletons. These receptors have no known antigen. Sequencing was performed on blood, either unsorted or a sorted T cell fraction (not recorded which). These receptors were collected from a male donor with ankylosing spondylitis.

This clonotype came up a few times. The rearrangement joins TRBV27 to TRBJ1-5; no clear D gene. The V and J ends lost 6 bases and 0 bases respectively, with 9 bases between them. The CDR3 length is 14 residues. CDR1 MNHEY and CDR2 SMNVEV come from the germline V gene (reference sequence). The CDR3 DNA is TGTGCCAGCAGCAACCGGGATAGCAATCAGCCCCAGCATTTT. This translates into CASSNRDSNQPQHF.

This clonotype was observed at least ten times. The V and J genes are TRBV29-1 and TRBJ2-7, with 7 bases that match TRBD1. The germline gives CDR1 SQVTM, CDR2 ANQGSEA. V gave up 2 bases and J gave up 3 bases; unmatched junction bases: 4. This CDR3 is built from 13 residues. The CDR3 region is CSVERTGVYEQYF. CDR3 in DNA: TGCAGCGTTGAACGGACAGGAGTCTACGAGCAGTACTTC.

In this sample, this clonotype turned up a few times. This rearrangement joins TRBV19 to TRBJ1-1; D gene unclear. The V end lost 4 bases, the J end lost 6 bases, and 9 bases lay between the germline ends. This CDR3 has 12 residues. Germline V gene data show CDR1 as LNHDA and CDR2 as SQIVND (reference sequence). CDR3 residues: CASSTPSSEAFF. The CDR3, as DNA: TGTGCCAGTAGTACCCCTTCCTCTGAAGCTTTCTTT.

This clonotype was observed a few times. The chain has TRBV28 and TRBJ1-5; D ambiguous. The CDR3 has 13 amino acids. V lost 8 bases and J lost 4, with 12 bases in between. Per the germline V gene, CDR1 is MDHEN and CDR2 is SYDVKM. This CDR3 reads CASVRVGNQPQHF. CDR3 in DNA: TGTGCCAGCGTTCGGGTAGGGAATCAGCCCCAGCATTTT.

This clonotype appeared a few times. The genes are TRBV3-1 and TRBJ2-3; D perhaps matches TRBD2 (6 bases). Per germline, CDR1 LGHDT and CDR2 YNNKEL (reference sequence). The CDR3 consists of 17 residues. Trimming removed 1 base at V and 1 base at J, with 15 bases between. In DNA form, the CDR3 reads TGTGCCAGCAGCCAAGTTCCTCTAGCGAGGGGCACAGATACGCAGTATTTT. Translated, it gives CASSQVPLARGTDTQYF.

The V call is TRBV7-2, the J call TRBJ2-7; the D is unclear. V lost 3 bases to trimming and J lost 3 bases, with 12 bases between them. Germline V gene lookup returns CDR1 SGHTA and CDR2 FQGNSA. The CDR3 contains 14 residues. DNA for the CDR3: TGTGCCAGCAGCTTGGATCGCTGGGACTACGAGCAGTACTTC. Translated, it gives CASSLDRWDYEQYF.

CDR3 sequence reads: CASSVYPEGGEKLFF. CDR3 bases: TGTGCCAGCAGCGTTTACCCTGAGGGAGGTGAAAAACTGTTTTTT. The gene calls are TRBV9 and TRBJ1-4; D gene ambiguous. Trimming stripped 2 bases from V and 7 bases from J, with 15 bases between. The CDR3 is 15 residues long. From germline, CDR1 is SGDLS and CDR2 YYNGEE.

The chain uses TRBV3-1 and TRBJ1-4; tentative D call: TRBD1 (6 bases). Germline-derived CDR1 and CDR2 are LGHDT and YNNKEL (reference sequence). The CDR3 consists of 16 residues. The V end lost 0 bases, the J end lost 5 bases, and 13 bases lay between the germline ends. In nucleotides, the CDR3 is TGTGCCAGCAGCCAAGATCCGCCAGGGGCAAATGAAAAACTGTTTTTT. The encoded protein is CASSQDPPGANEKLFF. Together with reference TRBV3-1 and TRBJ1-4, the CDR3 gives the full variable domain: DTAVSQTPKYLVTQMGNDKSIKCEQNLGHDTMYWYKQDSKKFLKIMFSYNNKELIINETVPNRFSPKSPDKAHLNLHINSLELGDSAVYFCASSQDPPGANEKLFFGSGTQLSVL.

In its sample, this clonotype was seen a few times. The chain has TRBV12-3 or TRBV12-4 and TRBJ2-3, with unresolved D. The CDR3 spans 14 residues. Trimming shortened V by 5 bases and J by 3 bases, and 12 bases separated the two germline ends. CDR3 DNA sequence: TGTGCCAGCAGTACCGCTCCGGGTACAGATACGCAGTATTTT. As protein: CASSTAPGTDTQYF.

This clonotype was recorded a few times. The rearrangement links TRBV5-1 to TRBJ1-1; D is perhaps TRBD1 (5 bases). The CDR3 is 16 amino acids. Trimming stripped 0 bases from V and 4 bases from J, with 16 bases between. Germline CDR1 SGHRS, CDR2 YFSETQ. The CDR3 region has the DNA TGCGCCAGCAGCTTGGCGCTGACAGACGGAGGCACTGAAGCTTTCTTT. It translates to CASSLALTDGGTEAFF.

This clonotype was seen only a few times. The CDR3 region is CASSLEQNTEAFF. The CDR3 coding sequence is TGCGCCAGCAGCTTGGAGCAGAACACTGAAGCTTTCTTT. The rearrangement links TRBV5-1 to TRBJ1-1; D ambiguous. Trimming took off 0 bases at V and 1 base at J, with 4 bases between the two ends. Germline loops: CDR1 SGHRS, CDR2 YFSETQ. The CDR3 loop spans 13 amino acids.

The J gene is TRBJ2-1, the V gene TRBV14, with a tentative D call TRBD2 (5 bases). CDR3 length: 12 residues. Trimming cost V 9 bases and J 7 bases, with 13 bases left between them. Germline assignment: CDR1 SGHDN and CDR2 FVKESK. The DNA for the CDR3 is TGTGCCAGAGGAGGTGCGAGGAATGAGCAGTTCTTC. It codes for CARGGARNEQFF.

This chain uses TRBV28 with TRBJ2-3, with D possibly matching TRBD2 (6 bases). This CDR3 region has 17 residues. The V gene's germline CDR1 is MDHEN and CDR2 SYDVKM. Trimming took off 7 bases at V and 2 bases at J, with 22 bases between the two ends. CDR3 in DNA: TGTGCCAGCACCCAAAGTAAGGCGCCACTAGCCACAGATACGCAGTATTTT. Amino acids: CASTQSKAPLATDTQYF.

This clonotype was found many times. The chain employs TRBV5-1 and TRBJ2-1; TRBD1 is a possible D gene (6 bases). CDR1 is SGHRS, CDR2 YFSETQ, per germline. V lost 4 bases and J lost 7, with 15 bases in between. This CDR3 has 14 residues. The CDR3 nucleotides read TGCGCCAGCAGCCCGGGACAAGGGTTGAATGAGCAGTTCTTC. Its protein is CASSPGQGLNEQFF.